This T cell receptor beta chain came from a study of human T cells and chemical hapten exposure. The library gave individual cDNA molecules unique molecular identifiers. TCRdb processed the reads anew with MiXCR; each CDR3 protein has one entry. Of about 120,000 distinct CDR3 sequences listed, 8.5% to 9% were seen once; the top ten hold more than 1.3%. Germline V gives CDR1 MNHNS, CDR2 SASEGT. The CDR3 runs to 16 residues. Germline trimming cut 0 bases from V and 14 bases from J; bases unmatched to any gene: 14. Total RNA came from unfractionated whole blood. This clonotype was seen only a few times. This sequence was found in a human donor in good health. Some clones in this sample may be carry-over from other donors' samples. This chain links TRBV6-1 with TRBJ2-4, with 9 nucleotides matching TRBD1. Sequencing used whole blood. In nucleotides, the CDR3 is TGTGCCAGCAGTGAAGCAGAGGGACAGGGTTTTGGGATTAAGTACTTC. The encoded protein is CASSEAEGQGFGIKYF.